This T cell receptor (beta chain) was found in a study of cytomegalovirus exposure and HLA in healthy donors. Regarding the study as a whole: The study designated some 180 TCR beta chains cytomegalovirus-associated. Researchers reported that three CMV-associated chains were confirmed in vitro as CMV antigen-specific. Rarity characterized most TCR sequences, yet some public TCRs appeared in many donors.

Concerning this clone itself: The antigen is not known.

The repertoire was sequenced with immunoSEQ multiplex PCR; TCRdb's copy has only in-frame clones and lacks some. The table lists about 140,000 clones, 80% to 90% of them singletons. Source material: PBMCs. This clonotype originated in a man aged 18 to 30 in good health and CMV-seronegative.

The CDR3 sequence: CASSLYRNSNQPQHF. CDR3 DNA sequence: TGTGCCAGCAGCTTATACAGGAATAGCAATCAGCCCCAGCATTTT. This chain links TRBV7-2 with TRBJ1-5; maybe TRBD1 (5 bases). Germline CDR1 reads SGHTA; CDR2 reads FQGNSA. This CDR3 is 15 amino acids long. Trimming removed 2 bases at V and 0 bases at J, with 8 bases between.